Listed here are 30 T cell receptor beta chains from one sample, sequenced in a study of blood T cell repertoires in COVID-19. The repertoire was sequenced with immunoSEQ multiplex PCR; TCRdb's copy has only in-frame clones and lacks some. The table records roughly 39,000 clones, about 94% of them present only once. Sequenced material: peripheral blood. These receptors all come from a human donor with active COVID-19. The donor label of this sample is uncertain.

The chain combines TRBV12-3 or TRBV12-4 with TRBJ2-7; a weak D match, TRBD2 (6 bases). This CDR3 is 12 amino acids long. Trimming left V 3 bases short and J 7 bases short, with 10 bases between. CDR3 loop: CASSLGGWEQYF. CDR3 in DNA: TGTGCCAGCAGTTTGGGGGGTTGGGAGCAGTACTTC.

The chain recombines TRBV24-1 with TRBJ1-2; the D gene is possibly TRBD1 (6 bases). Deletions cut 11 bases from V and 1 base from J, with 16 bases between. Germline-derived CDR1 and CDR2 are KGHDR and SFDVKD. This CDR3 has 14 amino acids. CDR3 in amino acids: CASRGKGVNYGYTF. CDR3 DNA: TGTGCCAGCAGGGGCAAAGGGGTTAACTATGGCTACACCTTC.

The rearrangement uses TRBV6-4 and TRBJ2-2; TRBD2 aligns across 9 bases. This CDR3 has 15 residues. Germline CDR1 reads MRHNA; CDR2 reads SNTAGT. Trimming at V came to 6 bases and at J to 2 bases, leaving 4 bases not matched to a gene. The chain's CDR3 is CASSQGLANTGELFF. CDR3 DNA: TGTGCCAGCAGCCAGGGACTAGCAAACACCGGGGAGCTGTTTTTT.

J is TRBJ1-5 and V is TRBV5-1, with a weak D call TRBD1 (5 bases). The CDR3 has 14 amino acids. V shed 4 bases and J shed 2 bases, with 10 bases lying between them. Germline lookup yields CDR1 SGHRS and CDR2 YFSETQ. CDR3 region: CASSAGDGNQPQHF. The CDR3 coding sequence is TGCGCCAGCAGCGCGGGGGATGGCAATCAGCCCCAGCATTTT.

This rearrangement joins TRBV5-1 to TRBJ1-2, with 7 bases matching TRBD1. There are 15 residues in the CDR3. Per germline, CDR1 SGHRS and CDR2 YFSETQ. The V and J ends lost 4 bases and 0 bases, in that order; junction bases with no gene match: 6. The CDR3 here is CASSQAGQANYGYTF. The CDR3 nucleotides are TGCGCCAGCAGCCAGGCTGGACAGGCTAACTATGGCTACACCTTC.

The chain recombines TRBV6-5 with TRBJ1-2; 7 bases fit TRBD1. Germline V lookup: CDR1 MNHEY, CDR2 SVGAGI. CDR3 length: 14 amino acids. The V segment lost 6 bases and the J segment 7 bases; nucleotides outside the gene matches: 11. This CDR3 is CASSRGTAGGGYTF. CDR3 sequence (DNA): TGTGCCAGCAGCCGAGGGACAGCTGGGGGTGGCTACACCTTC.

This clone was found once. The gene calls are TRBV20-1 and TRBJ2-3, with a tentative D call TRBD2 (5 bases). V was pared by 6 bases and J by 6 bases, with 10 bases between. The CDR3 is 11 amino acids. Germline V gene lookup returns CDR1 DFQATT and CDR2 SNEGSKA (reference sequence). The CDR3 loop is CSASLGDTQYF. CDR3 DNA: TGCAGTGCATCACTAGGGGATACGCAGTATTTT.

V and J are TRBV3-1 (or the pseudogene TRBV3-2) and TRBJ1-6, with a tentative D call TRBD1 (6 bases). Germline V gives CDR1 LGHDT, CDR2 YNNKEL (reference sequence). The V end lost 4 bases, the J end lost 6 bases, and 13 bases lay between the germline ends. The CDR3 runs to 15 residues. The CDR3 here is CASSPETGSNSPLHF. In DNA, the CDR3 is TGTGCCAGCAGCCCGGAGACAGGAAGTAATTCACCCCTCCACTTT.

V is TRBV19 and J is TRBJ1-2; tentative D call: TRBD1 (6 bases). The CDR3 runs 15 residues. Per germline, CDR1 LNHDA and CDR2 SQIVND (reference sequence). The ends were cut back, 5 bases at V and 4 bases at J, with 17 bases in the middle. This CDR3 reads CASSPGQNTFYGYTF. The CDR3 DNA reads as TGTGCCAGTAGTCCCGGACAGAATACGTTCTATGGCTACACCTTC.

This CDR3 reads CASSARWQETQYF. As DNA, the CDR3 is TGTGCCAGCAGTGCTCGGTGGCAAGAGACCCAGTACTTC. The chain joins TRBV6-6 to TRBJ2-5; no reliable D call. Trimming shortened V by 5 bases and J by 2 bases, and 9 bases separated the two germline ends. CDR1 MNHNY and CDR2 SVGAGI come from the germline V gene (reference sequence). There are 13 residues in the CDR3.

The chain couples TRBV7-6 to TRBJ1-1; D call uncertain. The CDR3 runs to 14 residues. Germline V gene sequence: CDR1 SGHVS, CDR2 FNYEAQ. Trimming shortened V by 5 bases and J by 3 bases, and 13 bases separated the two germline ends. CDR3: CASSLTNGDTEAFF. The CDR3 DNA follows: TGTGCCAGCAGCCTCACGAACGGGGACACTGAAGCTTTCTTT.

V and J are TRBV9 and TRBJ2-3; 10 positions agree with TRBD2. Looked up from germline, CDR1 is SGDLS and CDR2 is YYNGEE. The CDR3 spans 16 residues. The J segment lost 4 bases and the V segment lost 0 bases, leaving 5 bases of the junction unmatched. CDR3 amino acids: CASSVDSGRGSDTQYF. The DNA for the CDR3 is TGTGCCAGCAGCGTAGACAGCGGGAGGGGTTCAGATACGCAGTATTTT. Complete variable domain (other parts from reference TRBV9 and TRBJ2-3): DSGVTQTPKHLITATGQRVTLRCSPRSGDLSVYWYQQSLDQGLQFLIQYYNGEERAKGNILERFSAQQFPDLHSELNLSSLELGDSALYFCASSVDSGRGSDTQYFGPGTRLTVL.

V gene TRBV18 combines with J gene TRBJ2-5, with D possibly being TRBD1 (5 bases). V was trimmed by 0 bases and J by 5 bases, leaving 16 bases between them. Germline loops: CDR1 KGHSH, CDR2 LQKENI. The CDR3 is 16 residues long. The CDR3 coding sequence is TGTGCCAGCTCACCACCGGCCCAGGGTCCAGGGGAGACCCAGTACTTC. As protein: CASSPPAQGPGETQYF.

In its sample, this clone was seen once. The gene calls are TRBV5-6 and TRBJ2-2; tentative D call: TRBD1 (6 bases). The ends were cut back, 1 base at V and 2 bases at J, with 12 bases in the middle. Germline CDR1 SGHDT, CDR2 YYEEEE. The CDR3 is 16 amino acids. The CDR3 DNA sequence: TGTGCCAGCAGCTTGCTTCAGGGGCTAAACACCGGGGAGCTGTTTTTT. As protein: CASSLLQGLNTGELFF.

The CDR3 region is CSVDFGGGGYTF. The CDR3 DNA is TGCAGCGTTGATTTTGGGGGCGGTGGCTACACCTTC. J is TRBJ1-2 and V is TRBV29-1; TRBD1 might be the D (6 bases). The CDR3 is made up of 12 amino acids. CDR1 is SQVTM, CDR2 ANQGSEA, per germline. The V end lost 3 bases, the J end lost 7 bases, and 12 bases lay between the germline ends.

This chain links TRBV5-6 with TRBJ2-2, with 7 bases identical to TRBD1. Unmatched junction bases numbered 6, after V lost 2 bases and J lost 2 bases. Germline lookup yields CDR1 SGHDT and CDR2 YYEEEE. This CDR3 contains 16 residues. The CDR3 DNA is TGTGCCAGCAGCTTACTGACAGGGCCTAACACCGGGGAGCTGTTTTTT. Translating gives CASSLLTGPNTGELFF.

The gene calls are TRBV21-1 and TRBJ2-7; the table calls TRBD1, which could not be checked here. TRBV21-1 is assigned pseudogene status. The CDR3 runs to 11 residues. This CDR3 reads CASSPQYEQYF. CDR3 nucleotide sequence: TGTGCCAGCAGTCCTCAGTACGAGCAGTACTTC.

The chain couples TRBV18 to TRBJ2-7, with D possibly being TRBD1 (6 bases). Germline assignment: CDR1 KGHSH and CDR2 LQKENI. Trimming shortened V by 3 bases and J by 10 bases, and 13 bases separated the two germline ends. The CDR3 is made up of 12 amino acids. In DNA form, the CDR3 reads TGTGCCAGCTCACCGCAGTTGGACAGCCAGTACTTC. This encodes CASSPQLDSQYF.

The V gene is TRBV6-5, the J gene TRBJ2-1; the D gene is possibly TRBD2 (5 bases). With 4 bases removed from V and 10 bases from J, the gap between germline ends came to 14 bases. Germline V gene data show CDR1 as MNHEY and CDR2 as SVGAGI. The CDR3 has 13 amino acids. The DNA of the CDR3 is TGTGCCAGCAGTTCCGTGAGGGTCTGGGAGCAGTTCTTC. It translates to CASSSVRVWEQFF.

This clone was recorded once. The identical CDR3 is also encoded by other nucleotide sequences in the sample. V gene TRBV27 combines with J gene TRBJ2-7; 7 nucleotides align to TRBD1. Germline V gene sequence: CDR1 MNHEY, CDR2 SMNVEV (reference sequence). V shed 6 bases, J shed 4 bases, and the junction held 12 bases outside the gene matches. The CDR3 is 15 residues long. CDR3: CASSLAQTGYYEQYF. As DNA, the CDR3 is TGTGCCAGCAGCCTCGCACAGACAGGGTATTACGAGCAGTACTTC.

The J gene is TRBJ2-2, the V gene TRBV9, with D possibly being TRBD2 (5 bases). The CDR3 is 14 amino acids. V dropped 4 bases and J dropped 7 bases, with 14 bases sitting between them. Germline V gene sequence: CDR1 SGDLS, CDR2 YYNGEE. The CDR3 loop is CASSPGGLLGELFF. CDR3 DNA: TGTGCCAGCAGCCCAGGAGGACTCCTCGGGGAGCTGTTTTTT.

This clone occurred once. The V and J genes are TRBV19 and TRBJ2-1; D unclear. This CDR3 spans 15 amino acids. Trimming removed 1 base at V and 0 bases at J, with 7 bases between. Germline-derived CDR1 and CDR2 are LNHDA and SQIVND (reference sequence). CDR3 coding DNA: TGTGCCAGTAGTATAGCCGGTAGCTCCTACAATGAGCAGTTCTTC. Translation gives CASSIAGSSYNEQFF.

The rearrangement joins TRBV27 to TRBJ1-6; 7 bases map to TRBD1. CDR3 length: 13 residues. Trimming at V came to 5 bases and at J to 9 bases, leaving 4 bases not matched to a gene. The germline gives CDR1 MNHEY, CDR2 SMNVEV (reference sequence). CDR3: CASSNDRASPLHF. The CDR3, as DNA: TGTGCCAGCAGTAACGACAGGGCTTCACCCCTCCACTTT.

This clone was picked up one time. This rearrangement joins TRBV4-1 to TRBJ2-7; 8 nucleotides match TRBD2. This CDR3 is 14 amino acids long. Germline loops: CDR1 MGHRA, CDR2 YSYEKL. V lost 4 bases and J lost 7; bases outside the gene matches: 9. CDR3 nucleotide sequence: TGCGCCAGCAGCCCTATGGGCGGGGGGCGGGAGCAGTACTTC. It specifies CASSPMGGGREQYF.

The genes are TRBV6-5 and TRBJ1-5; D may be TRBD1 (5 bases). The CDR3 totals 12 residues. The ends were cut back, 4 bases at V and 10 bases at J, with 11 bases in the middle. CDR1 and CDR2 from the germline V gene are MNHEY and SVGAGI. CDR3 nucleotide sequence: TGTGCCAGCAGTTCACCGCAGGGTCCCCAGCATTTT. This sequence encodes CASSSPQGPQHF.

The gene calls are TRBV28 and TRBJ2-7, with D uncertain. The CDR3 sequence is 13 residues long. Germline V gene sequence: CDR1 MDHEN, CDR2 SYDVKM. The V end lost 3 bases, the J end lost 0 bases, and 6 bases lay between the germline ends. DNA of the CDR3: TGTGCCAGCAGTTTGAGCGCCTCCTACGAGCAGTACTTC. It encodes CASSLSASYEQYF.

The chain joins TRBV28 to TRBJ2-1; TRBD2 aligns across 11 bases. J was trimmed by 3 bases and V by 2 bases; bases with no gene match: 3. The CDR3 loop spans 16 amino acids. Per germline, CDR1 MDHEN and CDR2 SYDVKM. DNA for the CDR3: TGTGCCAGCAGTTTACGTAGCGGGAGGGTCTACAATGAGCAGTTCTTC. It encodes CASSLRSGRVYNEQFF.

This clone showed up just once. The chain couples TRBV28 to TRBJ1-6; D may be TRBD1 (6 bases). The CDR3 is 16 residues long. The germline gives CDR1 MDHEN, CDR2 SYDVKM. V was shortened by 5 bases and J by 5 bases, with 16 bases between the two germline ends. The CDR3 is CASSPLGTPNNSPLHF. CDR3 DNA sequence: TGTGCCAGCAGTCCATTGGGGACACCGAATAATTCACCCCTCCACTTT.

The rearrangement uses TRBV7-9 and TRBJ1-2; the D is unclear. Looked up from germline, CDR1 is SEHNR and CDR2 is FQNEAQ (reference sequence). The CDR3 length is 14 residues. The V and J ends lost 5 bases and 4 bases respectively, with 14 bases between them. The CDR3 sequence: CASSLESTFYGYTF. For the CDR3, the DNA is TGTGCCAGCAGCCTCGAGTCGACATTCTATGGCTACACCTTC.

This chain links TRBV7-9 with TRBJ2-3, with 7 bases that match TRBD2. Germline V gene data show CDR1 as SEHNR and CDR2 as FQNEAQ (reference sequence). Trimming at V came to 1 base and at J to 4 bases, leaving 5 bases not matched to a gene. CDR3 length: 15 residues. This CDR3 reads CASSLVGGVADTQYF. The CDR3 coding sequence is TGTGCCAGCAGCTTAGTTGGGGGGGTCGCAGATACGCAGTATTTT.